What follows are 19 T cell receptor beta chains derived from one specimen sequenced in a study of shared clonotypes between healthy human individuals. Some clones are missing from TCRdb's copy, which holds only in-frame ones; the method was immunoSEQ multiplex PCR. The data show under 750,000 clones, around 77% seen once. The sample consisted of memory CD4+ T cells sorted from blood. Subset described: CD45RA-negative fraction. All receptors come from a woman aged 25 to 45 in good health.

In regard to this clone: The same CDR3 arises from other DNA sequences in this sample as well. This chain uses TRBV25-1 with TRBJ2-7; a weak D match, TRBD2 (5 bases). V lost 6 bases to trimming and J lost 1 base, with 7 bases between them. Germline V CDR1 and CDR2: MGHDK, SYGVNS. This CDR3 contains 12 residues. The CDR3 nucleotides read TGTGCCAGCAGCCGGGGTTCCTACGAGCAGTACTTC. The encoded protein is CASSRGSYEQYF.

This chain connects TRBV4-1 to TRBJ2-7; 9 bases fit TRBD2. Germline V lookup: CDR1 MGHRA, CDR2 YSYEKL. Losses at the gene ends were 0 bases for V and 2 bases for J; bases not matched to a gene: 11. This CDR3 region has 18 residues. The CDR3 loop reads CASSQDYGASGAPYEQYF. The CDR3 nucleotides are TGCGCCAGCAGCCAAGATTATGGGGCTAGCGGGGCCCCCTACGAGCAGTACTTC.

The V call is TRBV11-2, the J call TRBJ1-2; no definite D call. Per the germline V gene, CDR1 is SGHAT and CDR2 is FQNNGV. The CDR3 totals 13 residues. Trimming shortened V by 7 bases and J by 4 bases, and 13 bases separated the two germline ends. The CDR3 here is CASIPPGPYGYTF. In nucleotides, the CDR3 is TGTGCCAGCATTCCCCCAGGCCCCTATGGCTACACCTTC.

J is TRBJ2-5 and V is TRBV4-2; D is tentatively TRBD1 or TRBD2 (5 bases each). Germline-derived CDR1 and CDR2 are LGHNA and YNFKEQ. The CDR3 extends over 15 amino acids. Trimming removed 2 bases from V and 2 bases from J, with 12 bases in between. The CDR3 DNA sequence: TGTGCCAGCAGCCAACCGTGGGACGGACAAGAGACCCAGTACTTC. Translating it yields CASSQPWDGQETQYF.

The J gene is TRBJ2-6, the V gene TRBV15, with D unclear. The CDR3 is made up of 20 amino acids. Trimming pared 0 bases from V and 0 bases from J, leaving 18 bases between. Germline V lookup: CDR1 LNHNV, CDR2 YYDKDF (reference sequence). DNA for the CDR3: TGTGCCACCAGCAGAGATCGGTGGAAACAGTTCAGCTCTGGGGCCAACGTCCTGACTTTC. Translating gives CATSRDRWKQFSSGANVLTF.

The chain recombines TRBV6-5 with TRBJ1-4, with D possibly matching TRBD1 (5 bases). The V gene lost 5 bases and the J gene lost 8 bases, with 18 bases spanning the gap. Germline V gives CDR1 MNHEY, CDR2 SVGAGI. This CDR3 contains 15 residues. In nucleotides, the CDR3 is TGTGCCAGCAGTCCCCTGGCCTCTGGGGACGAAAAACTGTTTTTT. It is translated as CASSPLASGDEKLFF.

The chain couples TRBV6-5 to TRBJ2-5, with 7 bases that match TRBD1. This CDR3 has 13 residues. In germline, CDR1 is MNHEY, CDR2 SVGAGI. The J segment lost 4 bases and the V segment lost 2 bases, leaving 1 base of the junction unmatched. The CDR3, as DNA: TGTGCCAGCAGTTACGCAGGGGGAGAGACCCAGTACTTC. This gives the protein CASSYAGGETQYF.

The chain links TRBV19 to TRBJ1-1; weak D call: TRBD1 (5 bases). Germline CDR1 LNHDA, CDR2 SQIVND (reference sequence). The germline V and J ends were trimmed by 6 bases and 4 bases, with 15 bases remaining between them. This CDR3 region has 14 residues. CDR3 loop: CASSSTRGVTEAFF. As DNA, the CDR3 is TGTGCCAGTAGCTCGACTCGGGGGGTCACTGAAGCTTTCTTT.

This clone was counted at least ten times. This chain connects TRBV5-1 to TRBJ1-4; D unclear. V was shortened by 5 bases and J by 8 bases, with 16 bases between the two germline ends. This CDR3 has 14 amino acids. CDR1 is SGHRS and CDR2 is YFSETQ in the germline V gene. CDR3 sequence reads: CASRRALESEKLFF. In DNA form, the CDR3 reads TGCGCCAGCAGACGGGCCCTCGAATCCGAAAAACTGTTTTTT. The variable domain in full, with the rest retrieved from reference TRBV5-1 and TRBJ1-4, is KAGVTQTPRYLIKTRGQQVTLSCSPISGHRSVSWYQQTPGQGLQFLFEYFSETQRNKGNFPGRFSGRQFSNSRSEMNVSTLELGDSALYLCASRRALESEKLFFGSGTQLSVL.

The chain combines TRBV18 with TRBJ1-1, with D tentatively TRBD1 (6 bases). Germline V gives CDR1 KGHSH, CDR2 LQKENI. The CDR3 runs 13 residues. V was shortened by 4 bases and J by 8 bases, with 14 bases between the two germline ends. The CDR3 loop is CASSLRDTEEAFF. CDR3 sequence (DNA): TGTGCCAGCTCACTCCGGGACACCGAAGAAGCTTTCTTT. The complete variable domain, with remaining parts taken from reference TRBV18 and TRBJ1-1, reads NAGVMQNPRHLVRRRGQEARLRCSPMKGHSHVYWYRQLPEEGLKFMVYLQKENIIDESGMPKERFSAEFPKEGPSILRIQQVVRGDSAAYFCASSLRDTEEAFFGQGTRLTVV.

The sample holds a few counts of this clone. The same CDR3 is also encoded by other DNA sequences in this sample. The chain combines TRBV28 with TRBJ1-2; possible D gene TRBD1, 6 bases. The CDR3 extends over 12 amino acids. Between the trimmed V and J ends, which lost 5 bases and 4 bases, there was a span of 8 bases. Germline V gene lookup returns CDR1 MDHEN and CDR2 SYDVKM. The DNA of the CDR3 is TGTGCCAGCAGTGGGGGCCTCTATGGCTACACCTTC. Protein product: CASSGGLYGYTF.

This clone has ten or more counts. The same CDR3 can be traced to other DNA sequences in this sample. CDR3 amino acids: CASSFLVGGTDTQYF. Here the CDR3 DNA reads TGTGCCAGCAGTTTCTTAGTAGGGGGCACAGATACGCAGTATTTT. The chain couples TRBV27 to TRBJ2-3; tentatively, D is TRBD1 (5 bases). Looked up from germline, CDR1 is MNHEY and CDR2 is SMNVEV (reference sequence). V was pared by 3 bases and J by 1 base, with 11 bases between. CDR3 size: 15 residues.

The CDR3 DNA is TGTGCCAGCAGTGGTCGGGACAGGGGTTACGAGCAGTACTTC. Translating it yields CASSGRDRGYEQYF. The rearrangement uses TRBV25-1 and TRBJ2-7, with 10 bases matching TRBD1. Germline CDR1 is MGHDK and CDR2 is SYGVNS. Trimming cost V 4 bases and J 4 bases; bases outside gene matches: 4. CDR3 size: 14 residues.

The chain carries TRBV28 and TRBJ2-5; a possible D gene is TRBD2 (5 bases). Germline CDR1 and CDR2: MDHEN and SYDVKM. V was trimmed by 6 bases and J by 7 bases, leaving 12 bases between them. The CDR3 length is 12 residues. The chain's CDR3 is CASSRLTGTQYF. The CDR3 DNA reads TGTGCCAGCAGCCGACTAACTGGGACCCAGTACTTC. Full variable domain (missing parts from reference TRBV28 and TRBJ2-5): DVKVTQSSRYLVKRTGEKVFLECVQDMDHENMFWYRQDPGLGLRLIYFSYDVKMKEKGDIPEGYSVSREKKERFSLILESASTNQTSMYLCASSRLTGTQYFGPGTRLLVL.

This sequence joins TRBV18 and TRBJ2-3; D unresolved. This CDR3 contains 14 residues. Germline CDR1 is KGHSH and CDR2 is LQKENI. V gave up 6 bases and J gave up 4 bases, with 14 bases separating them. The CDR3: CASSPSVEPDTQYF. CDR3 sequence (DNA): TGTGCCAGCTCTCCCTCGGTAGAGCCAGATACGCAGTATTTT.

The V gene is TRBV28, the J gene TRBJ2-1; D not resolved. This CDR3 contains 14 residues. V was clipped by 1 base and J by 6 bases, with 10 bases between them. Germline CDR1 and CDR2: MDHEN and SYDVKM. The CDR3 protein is CASSLLYRFNEQFF. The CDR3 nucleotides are TGTGCCAGCAGTTTATTGTACCGATTCAATGAGCAGTTCTTC.

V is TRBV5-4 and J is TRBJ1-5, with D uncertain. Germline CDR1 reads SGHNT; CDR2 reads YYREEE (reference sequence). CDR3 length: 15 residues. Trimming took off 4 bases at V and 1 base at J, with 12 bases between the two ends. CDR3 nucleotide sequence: TGTGCCAGCAGCCAAGCCATGGAGAGCAATCAGCCCCAGCATTTT. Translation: CASSQAMESNQPQHF.

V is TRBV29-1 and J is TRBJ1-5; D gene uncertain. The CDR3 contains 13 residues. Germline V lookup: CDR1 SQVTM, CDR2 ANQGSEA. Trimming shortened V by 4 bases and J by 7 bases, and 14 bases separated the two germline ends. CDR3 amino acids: CSVVGAAGQPQHF. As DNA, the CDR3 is TGCAGCGTTGTCGGTGCAGCCGGACAGCCCCAGCATTTT. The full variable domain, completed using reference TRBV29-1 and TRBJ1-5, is SAVISQKPSRDICQRGTSLTIQCQVDSQVTMMFWYRQQPGQSLTLIATANQGSEATYESGFVIDKFPISRPNLTFSTLTVSNMSPEDSSIYLCSVVGAAGQPQHFGDGTRLSIL.

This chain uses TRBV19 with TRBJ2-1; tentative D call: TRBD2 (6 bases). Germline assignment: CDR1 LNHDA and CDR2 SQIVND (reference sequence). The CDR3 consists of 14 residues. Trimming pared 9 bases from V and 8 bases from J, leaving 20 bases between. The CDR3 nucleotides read TGTGCCAGCCTACGGGGGTATGGTATGCATGAGCAGTTCTTC. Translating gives CASLRGYGMHEQFF.